The 10 T cell receptor beta chains listed next were all sequenced from one sample in a study of blood T cell repertoires in COVID-19. Libraries were prepared by immunoSEQ multiplex PCR; TCRdb keeps only in-frame clonotypes and omits some of them. The sample lists some 330,000 clones, approximately 89% occurring once. Sequencing was carried out using PBMCs or T cells enriched from blood (not recorded which). These receptors all come from a man younger than 40 who had recovered from COVID-19.

This clone was recorded once. The chain combines TRBV27 with TRBJ2-2; D gene uncertain. There are 13 residues in the CDR3. V dropped 3 bases and J dropped 6 bases, with 8 bases sitting between them. CDR1 is MNHEY, CDR2 SMNVEV, per germline (reference sequence). In nucleotides, the CDR3 is TGTGCCAGCAGTTTCTACGTTCCCGGGGAGCTGTTTTTT. It translates to CASSFYVPGELFF.

The rearrangement links TRBV6-5 to TRBJ2-7; maybe TRBD1 (6 bases). The CDR3 is made up of 13 amino acids. The germline gives CDR1 MNHEY, CDR2 SVGAGI. Trimming stripped 7 bases from V and 6 bases from J, with 16 bases between. The CDR3 nucleotides read TGTGCCAGCATGGCAAGGGGCAGGGGCGAGCAGTACTTC. It yields the protein CASMARGRGEQYF.

The chain has TRBV3-1 (or the pseudogene TRBV3-2) and TRBJ2-3, with TRBD2 identical over 14 bases. CDR3 length: 16 amino acids. CDR1 LGHDT and CDR2 YNNKEL come from the germline V gene (reference sequence). After removal of 6 bases from V and 0 bases from J, the junction contained 2 bases not matched to a gene. CDR3 sequence (DNA): TGTGCCAGCAGGAGACTAGCGGGGGGGAGCACAGATACGCAGTATTTT. Translation: CASRRLAGGSTDTQYF.

This chain joins TRBV5-5 and TRBJ2-1; TRBD2 matches at 9 bases. The length of the CDR3 is 16 residues. V dropped 1 base and J dropped 8; count of bases not matched to a gene: 10. Germline CDR1 and CDR2: SGHKS and YYEKEE (reference sequence). In nucleotides, the CDR3 is TGTGCCAGCAGCTTGCTGGCGGGGGGGCGATGGGATGAGCAGTTCTTC. It yields the protein CASSLLAGGRWDEQFF. The entire variable domain, with the rest obtained from reference TRBV5-5 and TRBJ2-1, is as follows: DAGVTQSPTHLIKTRGQQVTLRCSPISGHKSVSWYQQVLGQGPQFIFQYYEKEERGRGNFPDRFSARQFPNYSSELNVNALLLGDSALYLCASSLLAGGRWDEQFFGPGTRLTVL.

In the case of this clone: A much larger clone sits a single nucleotide away, making a read error possible. The same CDR3 is also encoded by other DNA sequences in this sample. The chain uses TRBV12-3 or TRBV12-4 and TRBJ2-7; a weak D match, TRBD1 (5 bases). This CDR3 is 12 amino acids long. The V end lost 6 bases, the J end lost 3 bases, and 9 bases lay between the germline ends. The CDR3 coding sequence is TGTGCCAGCAGCCTGGACAACTACGAGCAGTACTTC. The encoded protein is CASSLDNYEQYF.

The rearrangement uses TRBV19 and TRBJ1-3; no definite D call. Trimming left V 6 bases short and J 0 bases short, with 15 bases between. From germline, CDR1 is LNHDA and CDR2 SQIVND (reference sequence). This CDR3 spans 16 amino acids. CDR3 nucleotides: TGTGCCAGTAGCCCAGCTGGACTGAACTCTGGAAACACCATATATTTT. Its translation is CASSPAGLNSGNTIYF.

V is TRBV5-1 and J is TRBJ2-7, with TRBD1 matching over 7 bases. CDR1 SGHRS and CDR2 YFSETQ come from the germline V gene. The CDR3 totals 15 residues. The ends lost 1 base at V and 3 bases at J; junction bases unmatched: 7. Here the CDR3 DNA reads TGCGCCAGCAGCTTGATTGACAGGGTAAGCTACGAGCAGTACTTC. Translated, it gives CASSLIDRVSYEQYF.

This clone has just a few counts. V usage is TRBV9 and J usage is TRBJ2-7; 7 bases fit TRBD2. The CDR3 spans 14 residues. Germline CDR1 reads SGDLS; CDR2 reads YYNGEE. With V trimmed by 1 base and J by 4 bases, 5 bases remained unmatched. This chain's CDR3 is CASSVHRSGYEQYF. CDR3 DNA: TGTGCCAGCAGCGTACATCGTAGCGGGTACGAGCAGTACTTC.

The chain uses TRBV28 and TRBJ2-1; 8 bases agree with TRBD2. Looked up from germline, CDR1 is MDHEN and CDR2 is SYDVKM. Trimming took 1 base from V and 10 from J; bases not matched to a gene: 6. The CDR3 has 14 residues. This chain's CDR3 is CASSLSTGGLEQFF. CDR3 sequence (DNA): TGTGCCAGCAGTTTATCGACGGGGGGGCTCGAGCAGTTCTTC.

The V call is TRBV3-1 (or the pseudogene TRBV3-2), the J call TRBJ1-3; the D is unclear. Germline V gives CDR1 LGHDT, CDR2 YNNKEL (reference sequence). The CDR3 length is 15 residues. Trimming shortened V by 2 bases and J by 2 bases, and 10 bases separated the two germline ends. The CDR3 bases are TGTGCCAGCAGCCAAAATAGCGGGGCTGGAAACACCATATATTTT. Protein sequence: CASSQNSGAGNTIYF.